Detailed here is one TCR beta chain. Antigen unknown. This record comes from a study of blood T cells in healthy people across ages. Study overall: Per two T cells, template switching captured roughly one barcoded beta molecule.

For the second PCR, which ran for roughly 6 to 11 cycles, a sample-barcoded 5' primer and a J-beta primer mix were used. One entry per CDR3 protein, called by TCRdb with MiXCR from the 5' RACE reads. The sample records under 2,000,000 distinct CDR3 sequences, roughly 52% being singletons. Healthy Caucasians from Russia aged roughly 6 to 95 served as donors. The study's findings and limits: Roughly linearly, TCR beta diversity per million T cells fell as age increased.

Sequenced: blood. This clonotype was obtained from a middle-aged woman in good health.

CDR3: CASSFRRQGKPQHF. The CDR3 DNA sequence: TGTGCCAGCAGTTTTCGGCGGCAGGGGAAGCCCCAGCATTTT. This chain uses TRBV28 with TRBJ1-5; perhaps TRBD1 as D (6 bases). CDR1 is MDHEN and CDR2 is SYDVKM in the germline V gene. The CDR3 loop spans 14 amino acids. V lost 3 bases and J 8 bases, leaving 14 bases between the germline ends. The full variable domain, its missing parts supplied by reference TRBV28 and TRBJ1-5, is DVKVTQSSRYLVKRTGEKVFLECVQDMDHENMFWYRQDPGLGLRLIYFSYDVKMKEKGDIPEGYSVSREKKERFSLILESASTNQTSMYLCASSFRRQGKPQHFGDGTRLSIL.